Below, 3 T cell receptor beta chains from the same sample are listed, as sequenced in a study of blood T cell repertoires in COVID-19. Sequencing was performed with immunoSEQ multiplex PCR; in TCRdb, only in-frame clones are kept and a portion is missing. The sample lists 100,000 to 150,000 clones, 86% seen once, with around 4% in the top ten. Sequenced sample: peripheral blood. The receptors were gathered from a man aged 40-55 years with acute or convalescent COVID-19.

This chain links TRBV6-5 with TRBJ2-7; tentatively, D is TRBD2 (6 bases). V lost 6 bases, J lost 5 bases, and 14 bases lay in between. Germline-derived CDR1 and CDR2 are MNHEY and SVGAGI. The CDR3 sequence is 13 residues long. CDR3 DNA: TGTGCCAGCAGAAGGGAGGCCATCCACGAGCAGTACTTC. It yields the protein CASRREAIHEQYF.

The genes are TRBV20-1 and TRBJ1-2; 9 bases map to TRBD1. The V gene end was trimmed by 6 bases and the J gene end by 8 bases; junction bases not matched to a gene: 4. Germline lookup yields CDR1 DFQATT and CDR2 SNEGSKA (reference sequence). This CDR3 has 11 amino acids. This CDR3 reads CSARQGGGYTF. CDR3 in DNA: TGCAGTGCCAGACAGGGGGGCGGCTACACCTTC.

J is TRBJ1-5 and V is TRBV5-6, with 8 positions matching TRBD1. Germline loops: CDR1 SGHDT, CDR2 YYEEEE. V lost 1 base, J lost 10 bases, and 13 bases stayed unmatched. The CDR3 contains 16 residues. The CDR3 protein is CASSLLSGGLGKPQHF. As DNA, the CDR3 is TGTGCCAGCAGCTTGTTATCAGGGGGCTTAGGAAAACCCCAGCATTTT.